Listed below are T cell receptor beta chains from one sample, sequenced in a study of T cell responses to AZD1222 COVID-19 vaccine. The assay was immunoSEQ multiplex PCR, and TCRdb's table has in-frame clones only and misses some. The repertoire holds more than 150,000 clones, with 92% as singletons. The sample was peripheral blood, taken 28 days after the second AZD1222 dose. The receptors were sampled from an adult who received the AZD1222 COVID-19 vaccine. Both conserved end residues are part of each CDR3. The D gene is left open where the match is weak. A clone size is listed for some rows: how often the clone was seen (once, few, many), or a class if it is expanded.

v_call: TRBV5-1; j_call: TRBJ1-3; clone_size: NA; d_call: TRBD1; cdr3_aa: CASSLGGGGISGNTIYF; cdr3_nt: TGCGCCAGCAGCCTGGGAGGGGGCGGAATATCTGGAAACACCATATATTTT
v_call: TRBV5-1; j_call: TRBJ2-3; clone_size: NA; d_call: TRBD1; cdr3_aa: CASSLGQGIRYTDTQYF; cdr3_nt: TGCGCCAGCAGCTTGGGACAGGGCATAAGGTACACAGATACGCAGTATTTT
v_call: TRBV6-4; j_call: TRBJ1-1; clone_size: NA; d_call: TRBD1; cdr3_aa: CASSDSQGSTEAFF; cdr3_nt: TGTGCCAGCAGTGACTCACAGGGGAGCACTGAAGCTTTCTTT
v_call: TRBV5-4; j_call: TRBJ2-7; clone_size: NA; d_call: NA; cdr3_aa: CASSLRGSSEQYF; cdr3_nt: TGTGCCAGCAGCTTGAGGGGGAGTAGCGAGCAGTACTTC
v_call: TRBV5-1; j_call: TRBJ1-5; clone_size: NA; d_call: NA; cdr3_aa: CASSLAGGDRSPQHF; cdr3_nt: TGCGCCAGCAGCTTGGCCGGCGGGGACCGTTCGCCCCAGCATTTT
v_call: TRBV27; j_call: TRBJ1-6; clone_size: NA; d_call: TRBD1; cdr3_aa: CASSEGTGYNSPLHF; cdr3_nt: TGTGCCAGCAGTGAGGGGACAGGCTATAATTCACCCCTCCACTTT
v_call: TRBV27; j_call: TRBJ2-1; clone_size: NA; d_call: TRBD2; cdr3_aa: CASSPLRTSGNEQFF; cdr3_nt: TGTGCCAGCAGCCCTCTCCGGACTAGCGGCAATGAGCAGTTCTTC
v_call: TRBV14; j_call: TRBJ2-7; clone_size: NA; d_call: NA; cdr3_aa: CASSQDRGREQYF; cdr3_nt: TGTGCCAGCAGCCAAGATCGGGGACGCGAGCAGTACTTC
v_call: TRBV2; j_call: TRBJ1-1; clone_size: once; d_call: NA; cdr3_aa: CASTPGMRVNTEAFF; cdr3_nt: TGTGCCAGCACACCGGGGATGAGAGTGAACACTGAAGCTTTCTTT
v_call: TRBV6-6; j_call: TRBJ2-7; clone_size: few; d_call: NA; cdr3_aa: CASSGSSGGYEQYF; cdr3_nt: TGTGCCAGCAGTGGTAGTTCAGGAGGCTACGAGCAGTACTTC
v_call: TRBV3-1/TRBV3-2; j_call: TRBJ2-1; clone_size: few; d_call: NA; cdr3_aa: CASSQVGGDEQFF; cdr3_nt: TGTGCCAGCAGCCAAGTTGGGGGAGATGAGCAGTTCTTC
v_call: TRBV5-1; j_call: TRBJ2-7; clone_size: NA; d_call: TRBD2; cdr3_aa: CASSHTSGGPGEQYF; cdr3_nt: TGCGCCAGCAGCCATACTAGCGGGGGCCCCGGCGAGCAGTACTTC
v_call: TRBV12-5; j_call: TRBJ2-1; clone_size: once; d_call: NA; cdr3_aa: CASGLDGAYNEQFF; cdr3_nt: TGTGCTAGTGGTTTGGATGGGGCTTACAATGAGCAGTTCTTC
v_call: TRBV25-1; j_call: TRBJ1-2; clone_size: NA; d_call: TRBD1; cdr3_aa: CASSQQGVGGYTF; cdr3_nt: TGTGCCAGCAGTCAGCAGGGGGTGGGTGGCTACACCTTC
v_call: TRBV24-1; j_call: TRBJ2-7; clone_size: once; d_call: NA; cdr3_aa: CATSDLRQQYF; cdr3_nt: TGTGCCACCAGTGATTTAAGACAGCAGTACTTC
v_call: TRBV5-1; j_call: TRBJ1-1; clone_size: NA; d_call: NA; cdr3_aa: CASSLGHMNTEAFF; cdr3_nt: TGCGCCAGCAGCTTGGGCCACATGAACACTGAAGCTTTCTTT
v_call: TRBV5-1; j_call: TRBJ1-4; clone_size: NA; d_call: NA; cdr3_aa: CASSSGENSEKLFF; cdr3_nt: TGCGCCAGCAGCTCAGGGGAAAATTCTGAAAAACTGTTTTTT
v_call: TRBV25-1; j_call: TRBJ2-1; clone_size: NA; d_call: TRBD2; cdr3_aa: CASSGNRLADTYNEQFF; cdr3_nt: TGTGCCAGCAGTGGTAACCGTCTAGCGGATACTTACAATGAGCAGTTCTTC
v_call: TRBV6-5; j_call: TRBJ1-1; clone_size: NA; d_call: NA; cdr3_aa: CASSYSGLNTEAFF; cdr3_nt: TGTGCCAGCAGTTACTCGGGGTTGAACACTGAAGCTTTCTTT
v_call: TRBV2; j_call: TRBJ2-3; clone_size: NA; d_call: TRBD2; cdr3_aa: CASSGAETSGITDTQYF; cdr3_nt: TGTGCCAGCAGTGGGGCGGAGACTAGCGGGATCACAGATACGCAGTATTTT
v_call: TRBV18; j_call: TRBJ1-6; clone_size: NA; d_call: NA; cdr3_aa: CASSADRAGSPLHF; cdr3_nt: TGTGCCAGCTCAGCGGACAGAGCCGGTTCACCCCTCCACTTT
v_call: TRBV6-1; j_call: TRBJ1-2; clone_size: NA; d_call: NA; cdr3_aa: CASSEGFSGYTF; cdr3_nt: TGTGCCAGCAGTGAAGGGTTCTCAGGCTACACCTTC
v_call: TRBV28; j_call: TRBJ1-5; clone_size: NA; d_call: NA; cdr3_aa: CASSSTRQAGQPQHF; cdr3_nt: TGTGCCAGCAGTTCTACGAGACAGGCAGGTCAGCCCCAGCATTTT
v_call: TRBV27; j_call: TRBJ1-2; clone_size: NA; d_call: NA; cdr3_aa: CASSPGQPYGYTF; cdr3_nt: TGTGCCAGCAGCCCCGGACAGCCCTATGGCTACACCTTC
v_call: TRBV4-1; j_call: TRBJ2-1; clone_size: NA; d_call: NA; cdr3_aa: CASSQVSGLTYNEQFF; cdr3_nt: TGCGCCAGCAGCCAAGTTTCCGGACTGACCTACAATGAGCAGTTCTTC
v_call: TRBV7-2; j_call: TRBJ1-1; clone_size: NA; d_call: NA; cdr3_aa: CASSLGPEPNTEAFF; cdr3_nt: TGTGCCAGCAGCTTAGGTCCGGAGCCGAACACTGAAGCTTTCTTT
v_call: TRBV7-9; j_call: TRBJ1-1; clone_size: NA; d_call: TRBD1; cdr3_aa: CASSHTGATEAFF; cdr3_nt: TGTGCCAGCAGCCATACAGGGGCTACTGAAGCTTTCTTT
v_call: TRBV25-1; j_call: TRBJ2-4; clone_size: NA; d_call: NA; cdr3_aa: CASSRTKNIQYF; cdr3_nt: TGTGCCAGCAGTCGCACCAAAAACATTCAGTACTTC
v_call: TRBV6-5; j_call: TRBJ2-3; clone_size: NA; d_call: TRBD1; cdr3_aa: CASSYRTGGRDTQYF; cdr3_nt: TGTGCCAGCAGTTACCGGACAGGGGGCAGGGATACGCAGTATTTT
v_call: TRBV19; j_call: TRBJ2-7; clone_size: NA; d_call: TRBD2; cdr3_aa: CASSISGRSSYEQYF; cdr3_nt: TGTGCCAGTAGTATCAGCGGGAGAAGCTCCTACGAGCAGTACTTC
v_call: TRBV14; j_call: TRBJ2-1; clone_size: NA; d_call: NA; cdr3_aa: CASSQERGLRNEQFF; cdr3_nt: TGTGCCAGCAGCCAAGAGCGGGGGCTTCGAAATGAGCAGTTCTTC